This TCR beta chain was profiled in a study of response to subunit inactivated influenza vaccine. This clonotype was detected only a few times. Via MiXCR, TCRdb re-called the RT-PCR reads, giving one row per CDR3 protein. The sample records more than 500,000 distinct CDR3 sequences, roughly 10% being singletons. There are 16 residues in the CDR3. Germline V gene sequence: CDR1 LGHDT, CDR2 YNNKEL (reference sequence). With 0 bases removed from V and 2 bases from J, the gap between germline ends came to 11 bases. These records were also assigned to another study, of T cells expressing NK-cell markers. That work contributes: UMIs accompanied the 5'RACE template switching by which TCR beta cDNA was made. It was from sorted CD3+CD56+NKG2C+, CD3+CD56+NKG2C- and CD3+CD56-NKG2C+ T cells that TCR beta repertoires came. Of eight sequenced donors, seven were HCMV-seropositive and one HCMV-seronegative. Sorting of alpha-beta TCR T cells alone was achieved in several experiments with an anti-gamma-delta TCR antibody. NKG2C+ dominant clonotypes from about 6 donors made up about 1.0-7.5% of CD8+ T cells.

The V and J genes are TRBV3-1 and TRBJ2-1, with D hard to call. The sample in question was PBMCs from blood, obtained on the day of vaccination. The source of this sequence is a man between 50 and 59 years old who received an inactivated influenza vaccine. The CDR3 nucleotides read TGTGCCAGCAGCCAAGACCAGGCTACGACCTACAATGAGCAGTTCTTC. Residues: CASSQDQATTYNEQFF.